A single TCR beta chain is shown here with its context. No antigen is known for it. The PCR was carried out with 60 Vbeta primers and 13 Jbeta primers. Assay: immunoSEQ multiplex PCR; the TCRdb copy retains only in-frame clones and omits some. The table lists about 140,000 clones, about four fifths of them singletons, with 2% to 2.5% in the top ten. The record originates from a study of cytomegalovirus exposure and HLA in healthy donors. Study-wide findings and caveats: A later analysis appeared to link common viral pathogens to several of the most significant clusters. The likely origin of a cluster of highly shared sequence variants was a sequencing artifact. Overall, about 160 TCR beta chains were annotated as cytomegalovirus-associated.

Unmatched junction bases numbered 9, after V lost 5 bases and J lost 7 bases. Germline CDR1 and CDR2: MDHEN and SYDVKM. This CDR3 has 14 amino acids. This receptor was obtained from a man aged 25 to 40 in good health and CMV-seronegative. The chain carries TRBV28 and TRBJ1-1; 8 positions match TRBD1. Sequencing input: PBMCs. The CDR3 nucleotides read TGTGCCAGCAGTCCCAGGGGGCCTCCTCTTGAAGCTTTCTTT. This translates into CASSPRGPPLEAFF.